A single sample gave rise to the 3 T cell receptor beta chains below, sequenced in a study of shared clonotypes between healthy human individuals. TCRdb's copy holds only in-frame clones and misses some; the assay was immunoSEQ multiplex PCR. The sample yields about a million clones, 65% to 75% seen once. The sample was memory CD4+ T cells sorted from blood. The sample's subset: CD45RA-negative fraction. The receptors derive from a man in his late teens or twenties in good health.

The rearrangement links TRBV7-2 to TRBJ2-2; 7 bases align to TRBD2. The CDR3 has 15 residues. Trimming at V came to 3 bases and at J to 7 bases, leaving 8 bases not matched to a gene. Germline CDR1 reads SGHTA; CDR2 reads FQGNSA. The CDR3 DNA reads TGTGCCAGCAGCTTTTTGGCGGGAGAAAGCGGGGAGCTGTTTTTT. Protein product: CASSFLAGESGELFF.

CDR3 sequence (DNA): TGTGCCAGCAGTTACTCGCCGGATTTGGATGGCTACACCTTC. Translated: CASSYSPDLDGYTF. The V call is TRBV6-5, the J call TRBJ1-2; D is undetermined. Between the trimmed V and J ends, which lost 0 bases and 6 bases, there was a span of 11 bases. Germline V lookup: CDR1 MNHEY, CDR2 SVGAGI. The CDR3 covers 14 residues.

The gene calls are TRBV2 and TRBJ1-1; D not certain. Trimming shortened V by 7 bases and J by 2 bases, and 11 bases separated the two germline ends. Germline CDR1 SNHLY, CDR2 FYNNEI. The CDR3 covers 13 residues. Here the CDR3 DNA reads TGTGCCAGCAAGGGTCGGGATAACACTGAAGCTTTCTTT. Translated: CASKGRDNTEAFF.